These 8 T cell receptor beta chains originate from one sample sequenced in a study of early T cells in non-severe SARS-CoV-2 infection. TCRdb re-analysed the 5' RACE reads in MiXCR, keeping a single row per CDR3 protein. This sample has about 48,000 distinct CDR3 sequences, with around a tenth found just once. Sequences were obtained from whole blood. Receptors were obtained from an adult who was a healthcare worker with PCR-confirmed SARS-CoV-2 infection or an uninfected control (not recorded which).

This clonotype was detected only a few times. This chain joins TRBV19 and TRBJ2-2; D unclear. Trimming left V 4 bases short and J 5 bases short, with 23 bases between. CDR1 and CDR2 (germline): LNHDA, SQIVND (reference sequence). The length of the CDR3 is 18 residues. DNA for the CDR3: TGTGCCAGTAGTACCCCTAAAGCTATGGAGTTACGGACCGGGGAGCTGTTTTTT. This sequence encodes CASSTPKAMELRTGELFF.

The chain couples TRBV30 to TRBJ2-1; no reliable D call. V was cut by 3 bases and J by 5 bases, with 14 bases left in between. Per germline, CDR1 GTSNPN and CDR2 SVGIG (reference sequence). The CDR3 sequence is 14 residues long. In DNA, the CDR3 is TGTGCCTGGAGGGACGTACCTATCCACAATGAGCAGTTCTTC. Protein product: CAWRDVPIHNEQFF.

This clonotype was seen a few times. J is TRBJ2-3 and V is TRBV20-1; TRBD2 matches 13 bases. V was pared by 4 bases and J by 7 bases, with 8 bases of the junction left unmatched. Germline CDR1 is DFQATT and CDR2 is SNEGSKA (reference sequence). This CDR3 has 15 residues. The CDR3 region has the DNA TGCAGTGCTATCTGGACTAGCGGGAGTAAAAATACGCAGTATTTT. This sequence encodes CSAIWTSGSKNTQYF.

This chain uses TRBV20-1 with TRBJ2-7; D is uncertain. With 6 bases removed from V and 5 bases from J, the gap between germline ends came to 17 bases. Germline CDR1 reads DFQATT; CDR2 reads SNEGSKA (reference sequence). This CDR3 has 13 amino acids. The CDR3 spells CSANRPAVNEQYF. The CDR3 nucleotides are TGCAGTGCAAACCGACCAGCAGTGAACGAGCAGTACTTC.

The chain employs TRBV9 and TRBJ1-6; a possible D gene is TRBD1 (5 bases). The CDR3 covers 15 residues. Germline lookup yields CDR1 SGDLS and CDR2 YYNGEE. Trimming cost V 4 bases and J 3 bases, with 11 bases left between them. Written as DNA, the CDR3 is TGTGCCAGCAGCTCCCCGGGGGGCTATAATTCACCCCTCCACTTT. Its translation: CASSSPGGYNSPLHF.

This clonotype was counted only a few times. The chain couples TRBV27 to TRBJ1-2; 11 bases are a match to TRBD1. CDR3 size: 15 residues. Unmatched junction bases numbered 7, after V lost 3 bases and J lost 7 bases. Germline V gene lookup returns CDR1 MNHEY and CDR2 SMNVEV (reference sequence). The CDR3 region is CASSFQDRGRVGYTF. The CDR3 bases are TGTGCCAGCAGTTTTCAGGACAGGGGGCGCGTTGGCTACACCTTC.

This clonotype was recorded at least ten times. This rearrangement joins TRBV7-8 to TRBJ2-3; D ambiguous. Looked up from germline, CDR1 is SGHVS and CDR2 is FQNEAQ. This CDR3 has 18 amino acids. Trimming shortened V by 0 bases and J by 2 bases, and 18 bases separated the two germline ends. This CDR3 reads CASSLALWSESNTDTQYF. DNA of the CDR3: TGTGCCAGCAGCTTAGCCCTCTGGTCGGAAAGCAACACAGATACGCAGTATTTT.

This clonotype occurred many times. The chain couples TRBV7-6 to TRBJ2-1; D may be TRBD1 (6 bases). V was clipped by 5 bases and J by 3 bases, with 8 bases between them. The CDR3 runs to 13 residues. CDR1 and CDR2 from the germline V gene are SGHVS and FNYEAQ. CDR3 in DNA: TGTGCCAGCAGCGTACAGGGCTACAATGAGCAGTTCTTC. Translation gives CASSVQGYNEQFF.